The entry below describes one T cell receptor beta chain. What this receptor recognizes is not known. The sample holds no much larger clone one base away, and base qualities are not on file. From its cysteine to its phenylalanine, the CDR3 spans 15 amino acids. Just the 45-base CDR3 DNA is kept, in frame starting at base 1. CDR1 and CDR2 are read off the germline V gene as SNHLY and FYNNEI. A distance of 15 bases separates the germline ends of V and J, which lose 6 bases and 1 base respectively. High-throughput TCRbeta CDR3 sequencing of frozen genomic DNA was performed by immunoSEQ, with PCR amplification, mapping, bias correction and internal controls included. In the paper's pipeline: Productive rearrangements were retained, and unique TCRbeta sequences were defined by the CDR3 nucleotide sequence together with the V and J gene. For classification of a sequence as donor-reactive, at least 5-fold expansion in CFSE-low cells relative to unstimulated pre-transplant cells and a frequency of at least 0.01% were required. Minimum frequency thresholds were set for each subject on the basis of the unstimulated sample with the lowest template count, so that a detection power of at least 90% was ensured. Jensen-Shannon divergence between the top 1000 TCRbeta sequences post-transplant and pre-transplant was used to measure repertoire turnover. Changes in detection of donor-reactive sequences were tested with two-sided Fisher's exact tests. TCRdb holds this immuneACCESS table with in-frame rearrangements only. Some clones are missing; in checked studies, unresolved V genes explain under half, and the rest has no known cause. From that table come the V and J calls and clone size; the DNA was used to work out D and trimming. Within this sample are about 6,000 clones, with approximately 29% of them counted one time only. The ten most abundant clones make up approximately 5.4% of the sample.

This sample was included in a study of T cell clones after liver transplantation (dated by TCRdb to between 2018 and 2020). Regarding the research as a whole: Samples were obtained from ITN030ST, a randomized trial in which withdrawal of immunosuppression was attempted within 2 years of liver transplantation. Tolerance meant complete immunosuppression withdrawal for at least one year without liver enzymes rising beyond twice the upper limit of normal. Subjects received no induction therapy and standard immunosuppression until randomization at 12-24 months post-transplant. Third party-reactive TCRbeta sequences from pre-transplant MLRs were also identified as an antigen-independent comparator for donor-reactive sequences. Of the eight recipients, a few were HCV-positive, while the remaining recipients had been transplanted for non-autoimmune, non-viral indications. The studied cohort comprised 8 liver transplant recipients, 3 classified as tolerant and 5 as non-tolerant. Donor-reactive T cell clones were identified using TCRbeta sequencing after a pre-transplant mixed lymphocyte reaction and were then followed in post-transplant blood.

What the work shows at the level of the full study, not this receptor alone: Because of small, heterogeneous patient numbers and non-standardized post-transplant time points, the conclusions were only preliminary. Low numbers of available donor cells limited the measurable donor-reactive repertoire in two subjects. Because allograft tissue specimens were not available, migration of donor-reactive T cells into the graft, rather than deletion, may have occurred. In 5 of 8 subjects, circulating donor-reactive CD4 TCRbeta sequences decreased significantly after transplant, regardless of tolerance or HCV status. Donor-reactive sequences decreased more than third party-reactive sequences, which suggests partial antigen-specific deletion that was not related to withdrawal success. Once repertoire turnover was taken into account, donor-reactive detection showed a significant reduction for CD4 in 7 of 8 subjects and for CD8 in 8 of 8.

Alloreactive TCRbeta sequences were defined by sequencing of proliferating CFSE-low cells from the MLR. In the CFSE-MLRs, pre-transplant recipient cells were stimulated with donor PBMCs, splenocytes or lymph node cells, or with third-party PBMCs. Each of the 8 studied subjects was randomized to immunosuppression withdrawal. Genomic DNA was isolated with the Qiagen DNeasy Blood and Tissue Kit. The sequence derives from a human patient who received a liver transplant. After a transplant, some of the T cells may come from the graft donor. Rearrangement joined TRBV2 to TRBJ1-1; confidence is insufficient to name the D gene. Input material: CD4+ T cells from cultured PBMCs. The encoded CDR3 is CASREETQPNTEAFF. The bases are TGTGCCAGCAGGGAGGAGACCCAGCCGAACACTGAAGCTTTCTTT.